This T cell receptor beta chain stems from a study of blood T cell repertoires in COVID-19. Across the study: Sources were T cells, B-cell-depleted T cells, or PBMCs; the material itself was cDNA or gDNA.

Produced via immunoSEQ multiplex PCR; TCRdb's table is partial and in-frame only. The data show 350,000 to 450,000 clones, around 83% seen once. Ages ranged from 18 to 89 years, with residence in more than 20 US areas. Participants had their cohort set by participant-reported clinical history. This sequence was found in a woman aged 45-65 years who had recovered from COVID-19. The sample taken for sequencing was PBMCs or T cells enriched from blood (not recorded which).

CDR3 DNA: TGTGCCAGCAGTTCGTCTGCAGGGGTACCCCTCCACTTT. Its protein is CASSSSAGVPLHF. The chain carries TRBV27 and TRBJ1-6, with a weak D call TRBD1 (6 bases). The V gene lost 4 bases and the J gene lost 12 bases, with 13 bases spanning the gap. Germline-derived CDR1 and CDR2 are MNHEY and SMNVEV (reference sequence). The CDR3 spans 13 residues.